This T cell receptor (beta chain) came from a study of blood T cells in healthy people across ages. CDR1 and CDR2 from the germline V gene are SGHNT and YYREEE (reference sequence). This CDR3 has 15 residues. Between the trimmed V and J ends, which lost 5 bases and 1 base, there was a span of 13 bases. Study-wide points: Not knowing donor CMV status may have confounded expanded clonotype changes. Significant beta diversity loss was already apparent by age approximately 40, declining roughly linearly. Both higher diversity and more naive CD4+ cells marked long-lived donors when set against aged donors.

PCR was performed a second time for roughly 7 to 11 cycles using a sample-barcoded 5' primer and a J-beta primer mix. Tags on each cDNA molecule came from a template-switch adaptor with 12 random nucleotides. A single record per CDR3 protein comes from TCRdb applying MiXCR to the 5' RACE reads. The top ten hold 7% to 9.5% of the sample, which has some 1.4 million distinct CDR3 sequences, approximately 38% seen once. This clonotype was seen more than once but under ten times. Its specificity is unknown. This chain links TRBV5-4 with TRBJ2-1; perhaps TRBD1 as D (5 bases). Sequencing was done on a sample of blood. The source is a young woman in good health. The DNA of the CDR3 is TGTGCCAGCAGGACGTCAGGGTTGTCCTACAATGAGCAGTTCTTC. This translates into CASRTSGLSYNEQFF.